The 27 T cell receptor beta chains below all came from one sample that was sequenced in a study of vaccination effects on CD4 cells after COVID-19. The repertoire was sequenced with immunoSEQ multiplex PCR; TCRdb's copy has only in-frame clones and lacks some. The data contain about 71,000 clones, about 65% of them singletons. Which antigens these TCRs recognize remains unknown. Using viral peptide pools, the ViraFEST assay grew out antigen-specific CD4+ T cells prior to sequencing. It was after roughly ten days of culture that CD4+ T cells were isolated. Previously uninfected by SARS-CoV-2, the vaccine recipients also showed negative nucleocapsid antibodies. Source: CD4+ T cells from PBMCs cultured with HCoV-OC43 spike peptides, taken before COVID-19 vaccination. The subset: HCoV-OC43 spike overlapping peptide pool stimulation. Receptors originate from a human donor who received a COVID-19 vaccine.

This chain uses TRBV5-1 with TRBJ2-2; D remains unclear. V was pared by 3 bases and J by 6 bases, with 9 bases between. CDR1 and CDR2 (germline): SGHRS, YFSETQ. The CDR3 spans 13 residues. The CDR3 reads CASSSGLPGELFF. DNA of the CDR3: TGCGCCAGCAGCTCTGGGTTGCCCGGGGAGCTGTTTTTT.

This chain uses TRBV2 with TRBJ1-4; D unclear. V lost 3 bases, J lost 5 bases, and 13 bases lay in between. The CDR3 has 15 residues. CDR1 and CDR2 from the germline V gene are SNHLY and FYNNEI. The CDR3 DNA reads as TGTGCCAGCAGTGAGTGGACCGTACAGAATGAAAAACTGTTTTTT. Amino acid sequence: CASSEWTVQNEKLFF.

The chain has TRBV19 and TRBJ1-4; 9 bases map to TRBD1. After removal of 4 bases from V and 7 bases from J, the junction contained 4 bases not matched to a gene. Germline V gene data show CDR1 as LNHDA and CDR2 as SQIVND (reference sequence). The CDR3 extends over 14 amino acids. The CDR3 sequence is CASSKGQGIEKLFF. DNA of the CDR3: TGTGCCAGTAGTAAAGGACAGGGGATTGAAAAACTGTTTTTT.

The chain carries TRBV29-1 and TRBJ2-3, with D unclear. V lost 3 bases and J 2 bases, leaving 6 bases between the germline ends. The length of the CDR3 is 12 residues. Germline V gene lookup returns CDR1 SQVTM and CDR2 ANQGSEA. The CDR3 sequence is CSVDRYTDTQYF. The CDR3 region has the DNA TGCAGCGTTGACCGATACACAGATACGCAGTATTTT.

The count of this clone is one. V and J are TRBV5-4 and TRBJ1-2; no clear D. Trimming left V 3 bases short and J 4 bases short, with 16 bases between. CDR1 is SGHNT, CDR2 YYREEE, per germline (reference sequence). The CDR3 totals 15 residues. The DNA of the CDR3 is TGTGCCAGCAGCTCCCCCACCGACGGTGGCTATGGCTACACCTTC. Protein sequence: CASSSPTDGGYGYTF. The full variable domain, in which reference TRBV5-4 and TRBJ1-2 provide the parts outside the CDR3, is ETGVTQSPTHLIKTRGQQVTLRCSSQSGHNTVSWYQQALGQGPQFIFQYYREEENGRGNFPPRFSGLQFPNYSSELNVNALELDDSALYLCASSSPTDGGYGYTFGSGTRLTVV.

The CDR3 loop is CASTNGGNTEAFF. Here the CDR3 DNA reads TGCGCCAGCACCAATGGGGGGAACACTGAAGCTTTCTTT. The V gene is TRBV10-2, the J gene TRBJ1-1, with a possible D match to TRBD1 (5 bases). V was clipped by 7 bases and J by 1 base, with 10 bases between them. The CDR3 is made up of 13 amino acids. From germline, CDR1 is WSHSY and CDR2 SAAADI.

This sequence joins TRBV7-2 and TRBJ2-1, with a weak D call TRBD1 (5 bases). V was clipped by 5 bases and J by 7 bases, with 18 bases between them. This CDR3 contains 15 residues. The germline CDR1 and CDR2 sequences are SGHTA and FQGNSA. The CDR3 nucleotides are TGTGCCAGCAGCCCACGTGGTGGGGCCGGGAATGAGCAGTTCTTC. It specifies CASSPRGGAGNEQFF. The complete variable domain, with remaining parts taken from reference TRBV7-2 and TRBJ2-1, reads GAGVSQSPSNKVTEKGKDVELRCDPISGHTALYWYRQSLGQGLEFLIYFQGNSAPDKSGLPSDRFSAERTGGSVSTLTIQRTQQEDSAVYLCASSPRGGAGNEQFFGPGTRLTVL.

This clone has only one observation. The DNA for the CDR3 is TGTGCCAGCAGCGAACAGGGGGGGGAGGAGACCCAGTACTTC. Translated, it gives CASSEQGGEETQYF. The gene calls are TRBV5-4 and TRBJ2-5; maybe TRBD1 (8 bases). The CDR3 is 14 amino acids. Germline assignment: CDR1 SGHNT and CDR2 YYREEE (reference sequence). V lost 4 bases and J 5 bases, leaving 15 bases between the germline ends. Complete variable domain (other parts from reference TRBV5-4 and TRBJ2-5): ETGVTQSPTHLIKTRGQQVTLRCSSQSGHNTVSWYQQALGQGPQFIFQYYREEENGRGNFPPRFSGLQFPNYSSELNVNALELDDSALYLCASSEQGGEETQYFGPGTRLLVL.

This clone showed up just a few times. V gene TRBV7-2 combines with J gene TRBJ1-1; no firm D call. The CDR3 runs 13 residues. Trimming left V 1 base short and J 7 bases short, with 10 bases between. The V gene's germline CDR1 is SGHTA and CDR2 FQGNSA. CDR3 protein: CASSLVVESEAFF. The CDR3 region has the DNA TGTGCCAGCAGCTTAGTCGTGGAGAGTGAAGCTTTCTTT.

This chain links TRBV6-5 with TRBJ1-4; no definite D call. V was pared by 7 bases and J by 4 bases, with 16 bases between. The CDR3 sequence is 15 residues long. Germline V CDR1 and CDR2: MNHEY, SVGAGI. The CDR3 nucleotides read TGTGCCAGCACCCGAGTATGGCGGATTAATGAAAAACTGTTTTTT. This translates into CASTRVWRINEKLFF.

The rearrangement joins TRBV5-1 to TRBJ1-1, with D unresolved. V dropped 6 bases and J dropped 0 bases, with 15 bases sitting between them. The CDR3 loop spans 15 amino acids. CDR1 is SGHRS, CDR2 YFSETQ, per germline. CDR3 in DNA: TGCGCCAGCACGAAATCGGCACAGATGAACACTGAAGCTTTCTTT. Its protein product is CASTKSAQMNTEAFF.

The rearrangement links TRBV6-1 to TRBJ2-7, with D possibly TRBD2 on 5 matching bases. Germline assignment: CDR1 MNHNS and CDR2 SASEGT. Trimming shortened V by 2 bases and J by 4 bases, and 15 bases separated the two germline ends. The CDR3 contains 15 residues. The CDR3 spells CASSEWFGDPYEQYV. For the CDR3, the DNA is TGTGCCAGCAGTGAATGGTTCGGGGATCCATACGAGCAGTACGTC.

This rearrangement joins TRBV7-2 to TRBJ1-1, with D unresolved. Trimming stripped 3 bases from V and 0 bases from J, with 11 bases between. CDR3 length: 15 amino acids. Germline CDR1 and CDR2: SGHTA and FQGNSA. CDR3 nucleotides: TGTGCCAGCAGCTTTACTTACGTGCTGAACACTGAAGCTTTCTTT. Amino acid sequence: CASSFTYVLNTEAFF.

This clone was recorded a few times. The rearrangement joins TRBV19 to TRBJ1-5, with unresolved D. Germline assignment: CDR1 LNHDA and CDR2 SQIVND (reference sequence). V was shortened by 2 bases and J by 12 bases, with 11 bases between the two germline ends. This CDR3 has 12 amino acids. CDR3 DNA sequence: TGTGCCAGTAGTATACCTCTTGGGGTCCAGCATTTT. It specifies CASSIPLGVQHF.

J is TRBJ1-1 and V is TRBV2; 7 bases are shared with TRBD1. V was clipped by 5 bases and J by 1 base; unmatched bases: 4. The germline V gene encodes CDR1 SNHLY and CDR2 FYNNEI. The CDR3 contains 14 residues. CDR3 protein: CASSTRGGNTEAFF. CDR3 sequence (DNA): TGTGCCAGCAGTACCAGGGGGGGGAACACTGAAGCTTTCTTT.

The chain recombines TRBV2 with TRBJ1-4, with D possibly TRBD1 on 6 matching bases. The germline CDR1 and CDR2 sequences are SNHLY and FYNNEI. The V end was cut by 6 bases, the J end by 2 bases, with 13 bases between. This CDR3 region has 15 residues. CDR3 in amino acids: CASRKTGLTNEKLFF. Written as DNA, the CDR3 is TGTGCCAGCAGAAAAACAGGGTTGACTAATGAAAAACTGTTTTTT.

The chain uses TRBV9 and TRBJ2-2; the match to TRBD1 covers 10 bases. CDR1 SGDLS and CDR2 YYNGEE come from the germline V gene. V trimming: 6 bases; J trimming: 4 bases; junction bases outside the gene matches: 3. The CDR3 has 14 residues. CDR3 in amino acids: CASTRTGGTGELFF. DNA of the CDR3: TGTGCCAGCACCCGGACAGGGGGCACCGGGGAGCTGTTTTTT.

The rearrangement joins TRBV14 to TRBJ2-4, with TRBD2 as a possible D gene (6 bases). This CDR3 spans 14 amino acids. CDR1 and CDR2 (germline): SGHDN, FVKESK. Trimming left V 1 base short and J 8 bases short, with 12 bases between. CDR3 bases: TGTGCCAGCAGCCAAGGACTAGGGATGCACATTCAGTACTTC. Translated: CASSQGLGMHIQYF.

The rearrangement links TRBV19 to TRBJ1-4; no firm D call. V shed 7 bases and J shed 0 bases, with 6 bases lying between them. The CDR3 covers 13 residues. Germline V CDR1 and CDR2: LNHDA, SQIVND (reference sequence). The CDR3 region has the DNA TGTGCCAGTAAGAGAGCAACTAATGAAAAACTGTTTTTT. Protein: CASKRATNEKLFF.

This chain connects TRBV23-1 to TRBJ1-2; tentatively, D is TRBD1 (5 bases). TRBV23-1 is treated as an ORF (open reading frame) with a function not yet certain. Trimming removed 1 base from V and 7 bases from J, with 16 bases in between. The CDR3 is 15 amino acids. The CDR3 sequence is CASSQWAGVGGGYTF. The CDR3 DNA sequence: TGCGCCAGCAGTCAATGGGCCGGGGTTGGGGGTGGCTACACCTTC.

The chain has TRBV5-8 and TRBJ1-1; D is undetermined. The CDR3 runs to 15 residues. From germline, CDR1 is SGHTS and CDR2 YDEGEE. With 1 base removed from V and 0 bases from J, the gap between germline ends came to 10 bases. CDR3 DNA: TGTGCCAGCAGCTTGACTGGTATGGTGAACACTGAAGCTTTCTTT. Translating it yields CASSLTGMVNTEAFF.

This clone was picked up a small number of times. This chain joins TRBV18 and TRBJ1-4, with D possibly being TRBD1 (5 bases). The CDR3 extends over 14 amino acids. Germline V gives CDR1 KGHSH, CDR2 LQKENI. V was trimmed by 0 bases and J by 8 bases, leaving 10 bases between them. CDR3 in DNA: TGTGCCAGCTCACCACCGGGGCCGGGGGAAAAACTGTTTTTT. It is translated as CASSPPGPGEKLFF.

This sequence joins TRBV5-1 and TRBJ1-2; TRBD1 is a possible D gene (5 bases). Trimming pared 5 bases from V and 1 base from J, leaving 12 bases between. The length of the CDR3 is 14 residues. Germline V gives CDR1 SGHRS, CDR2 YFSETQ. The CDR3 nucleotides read TGCGCCAGCAGACAGGAAGAGAATAACTATGGCTACACCTTC. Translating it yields CASRQEENNYGYTF. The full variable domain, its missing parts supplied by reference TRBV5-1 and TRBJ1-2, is KAGVTQTPRYLIKTRGQQVTLSCSPISGHRSVSWYQQTPGQGLQFLFEYFSETQRNKGNFPGRFSGRQFSNSRSEMNVSTLELGDSALYLCASRQEENNYGYTFGSGTRLTVV.

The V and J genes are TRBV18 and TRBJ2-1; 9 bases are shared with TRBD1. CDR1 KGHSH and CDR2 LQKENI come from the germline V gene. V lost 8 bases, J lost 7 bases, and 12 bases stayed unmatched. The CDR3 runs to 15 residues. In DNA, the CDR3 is TGTGCCAGCCAAGGGGACAGGGAATGGGGGAATGAGCAGTTCTTC. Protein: CASQGDREWGNEQFF.

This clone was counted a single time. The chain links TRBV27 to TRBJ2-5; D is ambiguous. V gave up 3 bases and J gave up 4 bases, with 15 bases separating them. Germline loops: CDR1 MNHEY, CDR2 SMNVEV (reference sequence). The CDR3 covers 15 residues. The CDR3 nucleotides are TGTGCCAGCAGTTTCCGCAGGTGGTCGTCAGAGACCCAGTACTTC. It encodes CASSFRRWSSETQYF.

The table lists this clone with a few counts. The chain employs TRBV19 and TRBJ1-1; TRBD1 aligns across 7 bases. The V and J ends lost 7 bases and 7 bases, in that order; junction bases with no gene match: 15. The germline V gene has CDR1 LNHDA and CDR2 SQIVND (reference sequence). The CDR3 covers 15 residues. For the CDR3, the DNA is TGTGCCAGTACCCCAGTTCGGAGGGGGCTTAATGAAGCTTTCTTT. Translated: CASTPVRRGLNEAFF.

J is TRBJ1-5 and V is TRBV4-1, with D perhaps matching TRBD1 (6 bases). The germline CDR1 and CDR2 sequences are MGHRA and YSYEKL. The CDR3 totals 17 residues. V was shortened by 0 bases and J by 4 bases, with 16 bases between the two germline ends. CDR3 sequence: CASSQDRGASENQPQHF. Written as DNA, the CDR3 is TGCGCCAGCAGCCAAGATCGGGGGGCTTCGGAAAATCAGCCCCAGCATTTT.